The 26 T cell receptor beta chains below were found in one sample sequenced in a study of shared clonotypes between healthy human individuals. Clones were read by immunoSEQ multiplex PCR, and TCRdb kept only the in-frame ones, dropping some. The repertoire consists of about 870,000 clones, with more than 85% occurring once and the leading ten covering 20% to 30%. CD8 cells classed as naive were CD45RO-negative and positively selected for CCR7, excluding terminally differentiated effector memory CD45RA+ cells. The sample taken for sequencing was naive CD8+ T cells sorted from blood. The origin of the receptors is a man in his thirties or forties in good health.

This clone is a singleton in its sample. The chain recombines TRBV15 with TRBJ2-7, with 10 positions matching TRBD2. Germline trimming cut 5 bases from V and 5 bases from J; bases unmatched to any gene: 9. The CDR3 extends over 15 amino acids. Germline V gene sequence: CDR1 LNHNV, CDR2 YYDKDF (reference sequence). The CDR3 coding sequence is TGTGCCACCAGCGGAACTAGCGGGATACCCAACGAGCAGTACTTC. It translates to CATSGTSGIPNEQYF.

The chain combines TRBV10-3 with TRBJ2-2; D possibly corresponds to TRBD1 (5 bases). Looked up from germline, CDR1 is ENHRY and CDR2 is SYGVKD. V lost 3 bases and J lost 7, with 12 bases in between. The CDR3 consists of 14 residues. The CDR3 spells CAISDWGSDGELFF. CDR3 coding DNA: TGTGCCATCAGTGACTGGGGCAGTGACGGGGAGCTGTTTTTT.

This chain connects TRBV5-4 to TRBJ2-1; perhaps TRBD2 as D (5 bases). Deletions cut 0 bases from V and 8 bases from J, with 15 bases between. This CDR3 has 15 amino acids. Germline values: CDR1 SGHNT, CDR2 YYREEE (reference sequence). CDR3 coding DNA: TGTGCCAGCAGCTTGGCCGAGAGGAGGTACGATGAGCAGTTCTTC. It is translated as CASSLAERRYDEQFF.

The genes are TRBV13 and TRBJ1-4; D perhaps matches TRBD1 (5 bases). Germline-derived CDR1 and CDR2 are PRHDT and FYEKMQ (reference sequence). CDR3 length: 16 residues. Trimming removed 3 bases at V and 5 bases at J, with 16 bases between. CDR3 sequence (DNA): TGTGCCAGCAGCTTGATGTCGGGGGGACGAAATGAAAAACTGTTTTTT. Protein sequence: CASSLMSGGRNEKLFF.

In the case of this clone: Distinct nucleotide sequences in the sample also encode this CDR3. The chain uses TRBV28 and TRBJ2-7; D is undetermined. Germline V gives CDR1 MDHEN, CDR2 SYDVKM. There are 12 residues in the CDR3. V was pared by 4 bases and J by 1 base, with 5 bases between. The CDR3 DNA is TGTGCCAGCAGTTCATCTTCCTACGAGCAGTACTTC. Its translation is CASSSSSYEQYF.

V gene TRBV14 combines with J gene TRBJ2-3, with 8 bases fitting TRBD2. The CDR3 is made up of 15 amino acids. Germline V gives CDR1 SGHDN, CDR2 FVKESK. With 3 bases clipped from V and 2 bases from J, the junction kept 4 bases outside the gene matches. CDR3 sequence reads: CASSQQGLVTDTQYF. The CDR3 coding sequence is TGTGCCAGCAGCCAGCAGGGACTAGTCACAGATACGCAGTATTTT. Full variable domain (missing parts from reference TRBV14 and TRBJ2-3): EAGVTQFPSHSVIEKGQTVTLRCDPISGHDNLYWYRRVMGKEIKFLLHFVKESKQDESGMPNNRFLAERTGGTYSTLKVQPAELEDSGVYFCASSQQGLVTDTQYFGPGTRLTVL.

V is TRBV7-8 and J is TRBJ2-7, with D unclear. V lost 2 bases to trimming and J lost 6 bases, with 14 bases between them. This CDR3 region has 14 residues. The germline V gene has CDR1 SGHVS and CDR2 FQNEAQ. For the CDR3, the DNA is TGTGCCAGCAGCTTAAGGACCCCTCAGGCCGAGCAGTACTTC. As protein: CASSLRTPQAEQYF.

The chain carries TRBV27 and TRBJ1-4; 8 nucleotides line up with TRBD1. This CDR3 contains 12 residues. Per the germline V gene, CDR1 is MNHEY and CDR2 is SMNVEV (reference sequence). The junction had 4 bases not matched to a gene; V was cut back by 5 bases and J by 11 bases. CDR3 bases: TGTGCCAGCAGTCCGGGGGACAGGAAACTGTTTTTT. This codes for CASSPGDRKLFF.

In regard to this clone: Additional DNA sequences in this sample encode the identical CDR3. J is TRBJ2-2 and V is TRBV12-5, with TRBD1 identical over 8 bases. This CDR3 is 14 amino acids long. V was pared by 5 bases and J by 7 bases, with 6 bases of the junction left unmatched. Looked up from germline, CDR1 is LGHNT and CDR2 is FRNRAP. Written as DNA, the CDR3 is TGTGCTAGTGGTCTCGGACAGGGTAGCGGGGAGCTGTTTTTT. This encodes CASGLGQGSGELFF.

This chain links TRBV10-1 with TRBJ2-1, with 10 bases that match TRBD2. The V segment lost 5 bases and the J segment 8 bases; nucleotides outside the gene matches: 3. Germline lookup yields CDR1 WNHNN and CDR2 SYGVQD (reference sequence). This CDR3 has 13 residues. The DNA of the CDR3 is TGCGCCAGCAGTTTTACTAGCGGGGATGAGCAGTTCTTC. This translates into CASSFTSGDEQFF.

This clone occurred a few times. The chain employs TRBV13 and TRBJ2-7; 7 bases match TRBD2. J lost 6 bases, V lost 0 bases, and 2 bases had no gene match. The V gene's germline CDR1 is PRHDT and CDR2 FYEKMQ (reference sequence). The CDR3 extends over 13 amino acids. CDR3 sequence (DNA): TGTGCCAGCAGCTTAGGGAGCGGGACCGAGCAGTACTTC. Amino acid sequence: CASSLGSGTEQYF. Full variable domain (rest looked up from reference TRBV13 and TRBJ2-7): AAGVIQSPRHLIKEKRETATLKCYPIPRHDTVYWYQQGPGQDPQFLISFYEKMQSDKGSIPDRFSAQQFSDYHSELNMSSLELGDSALYFCASSLGSGTEQYFGPGTRLTVT.

The rearrangement links TRBV29-1 to TRBJ2-3, with D tentatively TRBD1 (5 bases). The CDR3 loop spans 13 amino acids. Germline V gene lookup returns CDR1 SQVTM and CDR2 ANQGSEA. V lost 3 bases and J 1 base, leaving 8 bases between the germline ends. CDR3 in DNA: TGCAGCGTTGAGACAGTAGGCACAGATACGCAGTATTTT. Protein sequence: CSVETVGTDTQYF.

CDR3 DNA: TGCGCCAGCAGCCAACGCCCGGACAGGGGGTCGACCGGGGAGCTGTTTTTT. Protein sequence: CASSQRPDRGSTGELFF. This chain connects TRBV4-1 to TRBJ2-2, with TRBD1 matching over 10 bases. Looked up from germline, CDR1 is MGHRA and CDR2 is YSYEKL. The CDR3 loop spans 17 amino acids. Trimming at V came to 2 bases and at J to 5 bases, leaving 8 bases not matched to a gene.

This chain joins TRBV5-4 and TRBJ2-5; D ambiguous. The CDR3 covers 13 residues. V was pared by 4 bases and J by 2 bases, with 9 bases between. Germline-derived CDR1 and CDR2 are SGHNT and YYREEE (reference sequence). The CDR3 sequence: CASSLVSQETQYF. The DNA of the CDR3 is TGTGCCAGCAGCCTAGTTAGTCAAGAGACCCAGTACTTC. The full variable domain, in which reference TRBV5-4 and TRBJ2-5 provide the parts outside the CDR3, is ETGVTQSPTHLIKTRGQQVTLRCSSQSGHNTVSWYQQALGQGPQFIFQYYREEENGRGNFPPRFSGLQFPNYSSELNVNALELDDSALYLCASSLVSQETQYFGPGTRLLVL.

The V and J genes are TRBV7-6 and TRBJ2-1, with TRBD2 matching 8 bases. The trim removed 3 bases at V and 10 bases at J, leaving 17 bases unmatched. The CDR3 has 17 residues. CDR1 is SGHVS and CDR2 is FNYEAQ in the germline V gene. CDR3 amino acids: CASSLGTSGILKEEQFF. The CDR3 coding sequence is TGTGCCAGCAGCTTGGGGACTAGTGGGATTTTAAAGGAGGAGCAGTTCTTC.

Worth noting for this clone: The sample has other DNA sequences that encode this CDR3 too. The chain recombines TRBV30 with TRBJ2-7, with 9 bases identical to TRBD1. Per the germline V gene, CDR1 is GTSNPN and CDR2 is SVGIG (reference sequence). V lost 2 bases, J lost 4 bases, and 3 bases stayed unmatched. This CDR3 spans 13 amino acids. CDR3 nucleotides: TGTGCCTGGAGTCACGGGACAGGGTACGAGCAGTACTTC. Protein product: CAWSHGTGYEQYF. Variable domain in full (rest from reference TRBV30 and TRBJ2-7): SQTIHQWPATLVQPVGSPLSLECTVEGTSNPNLYWYRQAAGRGLQLLFYSVGIGQISSEVPQNLSASRPQDRQFILSSKKLLLSDSGFYLCAWSHGTGYEQYFGPGTRLTVT.

As regards this clone: Other DNA sequences in this specimen translate into the identical CDR3. CDR3 loop: CASSLGDYTEAFF. CDR3 nucleotides: TGCGCCAGCAGCTTGGGCGATTACACTGAAGCTTTCTTT. The chain links TRBV5-1 to TRBJ1-1; D is uncertain. The CDR3 spans 13 residues. Germline loops: CDR1 SGHRS, CDR2 YFSETQ. The V end lost 0 bases, the J end lost 3 bases, and 6 bases lay between the germline ends.

The chain uses TRBV5-1 and TRBJ2-7; 9 bases line up with TRBD2. V shed 3 bases, J shed 0 bases, and the junction held 13 bases outside the gene matches. The CDR3 runs to 18 residues. The germline CDR1 and CDR2 sequences are SGHRS and YFSETQ. The CDR3 coding sequence is TGCGCCAGCAGCTCAGCCGGGCTAGCGGGACCCCTCTCCTACGAGCAGTACTTC. Encoded protein: CASSSAGLAGPLSYEQYF.

The V call is TRBV10-2, the J call TRBJ2-7; tentative D call: TRBD1 (5 bases). V was cut by 4 bases and J by 3 bases, with 7 bases left in between. Germline CDR1 is WSHSY and CDR2 is SAAADI. The CDR3 totals 12 residues. The CDR3 spells CASSVRVYEQYF. The CDR3 bases are TGCGCCAGCAGTGTCAGGGTCTACGAGCAGTACTTC.

This chain joins TRBV15 and TRBJ1-5, with D hard to call. Germline-derived CDR1 and CDR2 are LNHNV and YYDKDF (reference sequence). The ends were cut back, 7 bases at V and 7 bases at J, with 17 bases in the middle. The length of the CDR3 is 14 residues. The CDR3 DNA is TGTGCCACCAAAGCGAACAAGGGAGAACAGCCCCAGCATTTT. This translates into CATKANKGEQPQHF. The entire variable domain, with the rest obtained from reference TRBV15 and TRBJ1-5, is as follows: DAMVIQNPRYQVTQFGKPVTLSCSQTLNHNVMYWYQQKSSQAPKLLFHYYDKDFNNEADTPDNFQSRRPNTSFCFLDIRSPGLGDTAMYLCATKANKGEQPQHFGDGTRLSIL.

The rearrangement links TRBV4-1 to TRBJ2-1; TRBD1 aligns across 8 bases. Per the germline V gene, CDR1 is MGHRA and CDR2 is YSYEKL. Trimming removed 3 bases from V and 2 bases from J; junction bases left unmatched: 12. The CDR3 is made up of 18 amino acids. In DNA form, the CDR3 reads TGCGCCAGCAGCCACACACAGGGGGTCCCTAGCCCCTACAATGAGCAGTTCTTC. It codes for CASSHTQGVPSPYNEQFF.

The chain uses TRBV9 and TRBJ1-1, with TRBD1 matching 7 bases. The CDR3 has 16 residues. Trimming took 3 bases from V and 0 from J; bases not matched to a gene: 8. Germline CDR1 is SGDLS and CDR2 is YYNGEE. In DNA, the CDR3 is TGTGCCAGCAGCGCAGACAGGGATCGTGTGAACACTGAAGCTTTCTTT. Translating it yields CASSADRDRVNTEAFF.

This clone appeared once. A much more abundant neighbour one base away suggests this may be a read error. The sample contains more than one DNA sequence encoding this CDR3. This chain links TRBV6-5 with TRBJ2-1; 8 bases align to TRBD2. Germline trimming cut 6 bases from V and 0 bases from J; bases unmatched to any gene: 4. CDR1 and CDR2 from the germline V gene are MNHEY and SVGAGI. This CDR3 has 15 residues. Here the CDR3 reads CASSSSGSSYNEQFF. In nucleotides, the CDR3 is TGTGCCAGCAGCTCGAGCGGGAGCTCCTACAATGAGCAGTTCTTC.

This clone has only one observation. V usage is TRBV19 and J usage is TRBJ1-5; 7 bases align to TRBD1. This CDR3 is built from 15 residues. The germline CDR1 and CDR2 sequences are LNHDA and SQIVND (reference sequence). Trimming cost V 1 base and J 4 bases; bases outside gene matches: 4. This CDR3 is CASSIVGGGNQPQHF. The CDR3 bases are TGTGCCAGTAGTATAGTAGGGGGCGGAAATCAGCCCCAGCATTTT.

This clone was seen a single time. Other DNA sequences in the same sample also yield this CDR3. This sequence joins TRBV27 and TRBJ2-1, with a possible D match to TRBD2 (7 bases). Germline CDR1 is MNHEY and CDR2 is SMNVEV (reference sequence). V lost 3 bases and J 4 bases, leaving 10 bases between the germline ends. The CDR3 is made up of 14 amino acids. CDR3 sequence reads: CASSLAGAYNEQFF. The CDR3 bases are TGTGCCAGCAGTTTGGCGGGGGCTTACAATGAGCAGTTCTTC.

This clone showed up just once. The gene calls are TRBV19 and TRBJ1-1; D perhaps matches TRBD1 (6 bases). Trimming pared 5 bases from V and 5 bases from J, leaving 12 bases between. Germline V gives CDR1 LNHDA, CDR2 SQIVND (reference sequence). This CDR3 comprises 13 residues. This CDR3 is CASSLLGGTEAFF. The CDR3 DNA is TGTGCCAGTAGTCTTCTAGGGGGGACTGAAGCTTTCTTT.